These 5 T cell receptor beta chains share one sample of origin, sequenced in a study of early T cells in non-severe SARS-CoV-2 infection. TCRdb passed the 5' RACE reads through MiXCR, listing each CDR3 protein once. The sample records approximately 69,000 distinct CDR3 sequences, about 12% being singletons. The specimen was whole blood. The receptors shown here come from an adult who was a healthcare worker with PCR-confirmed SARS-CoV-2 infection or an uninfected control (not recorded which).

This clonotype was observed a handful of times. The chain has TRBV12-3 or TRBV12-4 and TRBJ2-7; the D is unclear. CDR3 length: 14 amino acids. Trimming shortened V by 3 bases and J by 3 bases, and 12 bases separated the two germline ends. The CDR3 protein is CASSFWAANYEQYF. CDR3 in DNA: TGTGCCAGCAGTTTTTGGGCGGCGAACTACGAGCAGTACTTC.

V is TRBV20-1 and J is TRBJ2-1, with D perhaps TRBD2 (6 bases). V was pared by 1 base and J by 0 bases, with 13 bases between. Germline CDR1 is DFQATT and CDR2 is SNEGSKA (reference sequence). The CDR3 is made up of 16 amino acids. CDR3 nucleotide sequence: TGCAGTGCTAGAGTGGAGGGCCTAAGCTCCTACAATGAGCAGTTCTTC. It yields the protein CSARVEGLSSYNEQFF.

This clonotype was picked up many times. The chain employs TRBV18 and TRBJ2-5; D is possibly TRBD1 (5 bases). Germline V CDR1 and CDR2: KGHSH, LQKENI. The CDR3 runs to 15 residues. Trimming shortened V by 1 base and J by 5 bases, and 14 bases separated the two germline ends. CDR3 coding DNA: TGTGCCAGCTCACCACGGGCAGGGTCTGGGGAGACCCAGTACTTC. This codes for CASSPRAGSGETQYF.

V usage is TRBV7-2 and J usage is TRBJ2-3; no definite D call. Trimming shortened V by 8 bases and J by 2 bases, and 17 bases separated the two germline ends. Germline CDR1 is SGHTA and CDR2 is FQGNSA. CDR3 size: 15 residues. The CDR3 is CASGPGIGHTDTQYF. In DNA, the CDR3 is TGTGCCAGCGGGCCTGGGATAGGTCACACAGATACGCAGTATTTT. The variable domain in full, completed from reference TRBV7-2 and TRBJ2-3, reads GAGVSQSPSNKVTEKGKDVELRCDPISGHTALYWYRQSLGQGLEFLIYFQGNSAPDKSGLPSDRFSAERTGGSVSTLTIQRTQQEDSAVYLCASGPGIGHTDTQYFGPGTRLTVL.

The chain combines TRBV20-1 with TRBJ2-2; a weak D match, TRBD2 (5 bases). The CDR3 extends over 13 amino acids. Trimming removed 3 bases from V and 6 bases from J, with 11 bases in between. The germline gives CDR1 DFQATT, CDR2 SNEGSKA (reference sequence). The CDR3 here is CSARVLVSGELFF. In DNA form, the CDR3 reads TGCAGTGCTAGGGTACTAGTCTCCGGGGAGCTGTTTTTT.